This T cell receptor (beta chain) is from a study of response to subunit inactivated influenza vaccine. With 6 bases removed from V and 0 bases from J, the gap between germline ends came to 11 bases. The CDR3 extends over 14 amino acids. Germline V lookup: CDR1 MNHNS, CDR2 SASEGT. TCRdb called the RT-PCR reads again in MiXCR, with one record for every CDR3 protein. The table has 500,000 to 700,000 distinct CDR3 sequences, around 25% seen once; the top ten hold around 2.8%. These same data were also listed under a study on T cells expressing NK-cell markers. That paper adds: UMI-tagged 5'RACE template switching yielded the TCR beta cDNA. Restriction of sorting to alpha-beta TCR T cells was accomplished in several experiments using an anti-gamma-delta TCR antibody. The dominant NKG2C+ clonotypes represented about 1.0-8% of CD8+ T cells in six donors. Where a handful of donors were concerned, these clonotypes also led the CD3+CD56-NKG2C+ fraction. Questions lingered over whether expanded NKG2C+ T cell clones were HCMV-specific.

This TCR was sampled from a man in his fifties or sixties who received an inactivated influenza vaccine. The chain carries TRBV6-1 and TRBJ1-1, with D possibly being TRBD1 (6 bases). Specimen: CD4+ T cells sorted from PBMCs, collected 11 to 12 days after vaccination. CDR3 sequence reads: CASSGQRMNTEAFF. The CDR3 region has the DNA TGTGCCAGCAGCGGACAGAGAATGAACACTGAAGCTTTCTTT.